The clone carrying this TCR beta chain appeared a few times. The sample belongs to a study of blood T cells in healthy people across ages. In each sample, at least 6.5 million PBMCs were isolated. A J-beta primer mix and a sample-barcoded 5' primer were used in a second PCR of roughly 6 to 11 cycles. From the 5' RACE reads, TCRdb called clonotypes with MiXCR, one entry per CDR3 protein. The data contain 800,000 or so distinct CDR3 sequences, around 45% of them singletons. The TCR originated in a man older than 75 in good health. Specimen: blood.

The CDR3 DNA reads as TGTGCCAGCAGTATCGGGACAGCGCAAAATGGAGAGACCCAGTACTTC. This codes for CASSIGTAQNGETQYF. The chain uses TRBV12-3 or TRBV12-4 and TRBJ2-5; 7 positions agree with TRBD1. This CDR3 has 16 residues. V shed 5 bases and J 4 bases; nucleotides not matched to a gene: 13.